This is a list of T cell receptor beta chains from one sample in a study of T cell repertoires in cytomegalovirus infection. Each CDR3 protein gets one entry after TCRdb re-called the reads with MiXCR. This table holds about 830,000 distinct CDR3 sequences, approximately 30% found once. These receptors are not linked to any known antigen. The input for sequencing was cultured CD8+ T cells from PBMCs, taken from culture after CMV antigen stimulation. Receptors originate from a human donor in good health (CMV status not recorded). Some clones in this sample may be carry-over from other donors' samples. Both conserved end residues are part of each CDR3. A D gene is named only where the DNA matches it firmly. Size is stated for part of the rows, as once, few or many counts, or as a class when the clone is expanded.

d_call clone_size j_call v_call cdr3_length cdr3_nt cdr3_aa
. . TRBJ2-2 TRBV5-3 14 TGTGCCAGCAGCAACCGTGCAATCACCGGGGAGCTGTTTTTT CASSNRAITGELFF
. few TRBJ1-1 TRBV7-6 14 TGTGCCAGCAGCTTAGGTGGGGGGGCCGCTGAAGCTTTCTTT CASSLGGGAAEAFF
TRBD1 . TRBJ1-2 TRBV15 14 TGTGCCACCAGCAATAGGACAGGGGAAAATGGCTACACCTTC CATSNRTGENGYTF
. few TRBJ2-7 TRBV6-1 13 TGTGCCAGCAGTGATCATCGGGGCTACGAGCAGTACTTC CASSDHRGYEQYF
. few TRBJ1-2 TRBV6-1 16 TGTGCCAGCAGAGCCAAGCTACAGTCCCCTAACTATGGCTACACCTTC CASRAKLQSPNYGYTF
. . TRBJ1-5 TRBV7-8 13 TGTGCCAGCGGTATTCTCGGGATGTGGCCCCAGCATTTT CASGILGMWPQHF
TRBD2 . TRBJ2-5 TRBV27 14 TGTGCCAGCAGTGTCGGGGGGTTAGGGGAGACCCAGTACTTC CASSVGGLGETQYF
. once TRBJ1-1 TRBV7-9 12 TGTGCCAGCACCTCGTCTGGCACTGAAGCTTTCTTT CASTSSGTEAFF
. . TRBJ2-5 TRBV2 15 TGTGCCAGCAAATCCATGGCGGGGGCGGAAGAGACCCAGTACTTC CASKSMAGAEETQYF
. . TRBJ2-7 TRBV5-1 16 TGCGCCAGCAGCTCGACGAGCGGGTGGGGCTCTTACGAGCAGTACTTC CASSSTSGWGSYEQYF
. many TRBJ2-3 TRBV7-9 15 TGTGCCAGCACCTTGACTAGAAAAAGCACAGATACGCAGTATTTT CASTLTRKSTDTQYF
. . TRBJ1-2 TRBV7-9 15 TGTGCCAGCAGCTTGGGGACCTCAAATCCCTATGGCTACACCTTC CASSLGTSNPYGYTF
. . TRBJ2-5 TRBV7-9 13 TGTGCCAGCAGCCATGCGGACAGAGAGACCCAGTACTTC CASSHADRETQYF
. few TRBJ2-5 TRBV29-1 15 TGCAGCGTTGAATCCCCGACAGGACCTGAAGAGACCCAGTACTTC CSVESPTGPEETQYF
TRBD2 once TRBJ2-3 TRBV19 16 TGTGCCAGTAGTATGACCCCCGGGGGGACCGCGGATACGCAGTATTTT CASSMTPGGTADTQYF
. . TRBJ1-1 TRBV12-3/TRBV12-4 14 TGTGCCAGCAGTTTAACTGTCGCGGGTACTGAAGCTTTCTTT CASSLTVAGTEAFF
TRBD2 many TRBJ2-3 TRBV7-2 18 TGTGCCAGCAGCTTAGCCCACTTAGCGGGGGGGCCCCTGGATACGCAGTATTTT CASSLAHLAGGPLDTQYF
TRBD2 few TRBJ2-7 TRBV6-5 14 TGTGCCAGCTCCTTGTCTAGCGGGGGGTACGAGCAGTACTTC CASSLSSGGYEQYF
. . TRBJ1-5 TRBV2 16 TGTGCCAGCAGTGATATGGGGGATCTGAGCAATCAGCCCCAGCATTTT CASSDMGDLSNQPQHF
. many TRBJ2-3 TRBV12-3/TRBV12-4 15 TGTGCCAGCAGTTTGGAGGGAAGGAGGACAGATACGCAGTATTTT CASSLEGRRTDTQYF
TRBD2 . TRBJ2-3 TRBV6-1 16 TGTGCCAGCAGTGAAGTCTTGGCGGGGGGAGTAGATACGCAGTATTTT CASSEVLAGGVDTQYF
TRBD2 few TRBJ2-3 TRBV10-3 17 TGTGCCATCAGTGAGGCTAGCGGGACCCACCTGGAGGATACGCAGTATTTT CAISEASGTHLEDTQYF
TRBD1 . TRBJ2-1 TRBV12-3/TRBV12-4 16 TGTGCCAGCAGTTGGGACAGTCTGAGCTCCTACAATGAGCAGTTCTTC CASSWDSLSSYNEQFF
. . TRBJ2-3 TRBV6-5 13 TGTGCCAGCAGTCCCGCGAGAGGGGATACGCAGTATTTT CASSPARGDTQYF
. . TRBJ1-1 TRBV20-1 15 TGCAGTGCTAGAGATAACAGGGCGGTAAGCACTGAAGCTTTCTTT CSARDNRAVSTEAFF
TRBD1 many TRBJ2-5 TRBV7-8 15 TGTGCCAGCAGCTTAGTAAGGACAGGGTGGGAGACCCAGTACTTC CASSLVRTGWETQYF
TRBD1 . TRBJ2-1 TRBV5-5 14 TGTGCCAGCAGCCGGACAGGTGACAACAATGAGCAGTTCTTC CASSRTGDNNEQFF
. . TRBJ2-1 TRBV12-3/TRBV12-4 14 TGTGCCAGCAGTTTAGCCCGAAGATACAATGAGCAGTTCTTC CASSLARRYNEQFF
. many TRBJ1-5 TRBV7-8 15 TGTGCCAGCAGCTTATACAGGAACGGGGCTCAGCCCCAGCATTTT CASSLYRNGAQPQHF
. . TRBJ1-6 TRBV19 15 TGTGCCAGTATAGATAGGAGCTCCTATAATTCACCCCTCCGCTTT CASIDRSSYNSPLRF
. . TRBJ1-5 TRBV6-2/TRBV6-3 16 TGTGCCAGCAGTCCTCGAGGGACAACTAGCAATCAGCCCCAGCATTTT CASSPRGTTSNQPQHF
. few TRBJ1-2 TRBV29-1 13 TGCAGCGTTGAGATGACAGGAACGGGTGCCCACACCTTC CSVEMTGTGAHTF
. . TRBJ2-5 TRBV5-5 16 TGTGCCAGCAGCCCCGATGACAGTACCCATCGGGAGACCCAGTACTTC CASSPDDSTHRETQYF
. once TRBJ1-1 TRBV27 14 TGTGCCAGCAGTTTATCGTCGACCTACACTGAAGCTTTCTTT CASSLSSTYTEAFF
. few TRBJ2-1 TRBV5-1 16 TGCGCCAGCAGCTTGTGGGAAGGCAGCTCCTACAATGAGCAGTTCTTC CASSLWEGSSYNEQFF
TRBD1 . TRBJ1-1 TRBV4-1 14 TGCGCCAGCAGCCAAGATAGGGACAGTAAAGAAGCTTTCTTT CASSQDRDSKEAFF
. . TRBJ1-4 TRBV14 17 TGTGCCAGCAGCCAAGAAGGCGGGGTCGGCACTAATGAAAAACTGTTTTTT CASSQEGGVGTNEKLFF
. . TRBJ1-1 TRBV27 14 TGTGCCAGCAGTTTCGGTGGGATTGACACTGAAGCTTTCTTT CASSFGGIDTEAFF
TRBD1 . TRBJ1-5 TRBV2 15 TGTGCCAGCAGTCCCGGGACAGGGGACAATCAGCCCCAGCATTTT CASSPGTGDNQPQHF
TRBD2 few TRBJ2-5 TRBV7-8 16 TGTGCCAGCAGCCCCAGACTAGCGGGATACCAAGAGACCCAGTACTTC CASSPRLAGYQETQYF
. . TRBJ1-5 TRBV4-1 15 TGCGCCAGCAGCCGATTTAGGAGAGGTAGGCAGCCCCAGCATTTT CASSRFRRGRQPQHF
. few TRBJ1-2 TRBV12-3/TRBV12-4 13 TGTGCCAGCAGTTTAGCTATTCTCTATGGCTACACCTTC CASSLAILYGYTF
TRBD1 few TRBJ2-3 TRBV12-5 15 TGTGCTAGTGGCCCTGGGACAGGGGGCACAGATACGCAGTATTTT CASGPGTGGTDTQYF
. few TRBJ1-1 TRBV27 14 TGTGCCAGCAGTCAGGGCGGGGGGGGGCGCCGAGCTTTCTTT CASSQGGGGRRAFF
TRBD1 . TRBJ2-2 TRBV28 14 TGTGCCAGCAGTTGGCAGGGGGACACCGGGGAGCTGTTTTTT CASSWQGDTGELFF